This TCR beta chain is drawn from a study of blood T cell repertoires in COVID-19. Overall study: In each case, the material was cDNA or gDNA derived from T cells, B-cell-depleted T cells, or PBMCs.

CDR1 and CDR2 from the germline V gene are SNHLY and FYNNEI. This CDR3 has 15 amino acids. The ends lost 0 bases at V and 6 bases at J; junction bases unmatched: 7. Assay: immunoSEQ multiplex PCR; the TCRdb copy retains only in-frame clones and omits some. The sample shows approximately 200,000 clones, around 90% of them seen only once. The TCR comes from a man aged 25 to 40 who had recovered from COVID-19. The chain combines TRBV2 with TRBJ1-1, with 7 bases aligning to TRBD1. The sequenced sample consisted of PBMCs or T cells enriched from blood (not recorded which). The CDR3 DNA reads TGTGCCAGCAGTGAAGCGGGGCTTGGGACAGCTGAAGCTTTCTTT. It yields the protein CASSEAGLGTAEAFF.